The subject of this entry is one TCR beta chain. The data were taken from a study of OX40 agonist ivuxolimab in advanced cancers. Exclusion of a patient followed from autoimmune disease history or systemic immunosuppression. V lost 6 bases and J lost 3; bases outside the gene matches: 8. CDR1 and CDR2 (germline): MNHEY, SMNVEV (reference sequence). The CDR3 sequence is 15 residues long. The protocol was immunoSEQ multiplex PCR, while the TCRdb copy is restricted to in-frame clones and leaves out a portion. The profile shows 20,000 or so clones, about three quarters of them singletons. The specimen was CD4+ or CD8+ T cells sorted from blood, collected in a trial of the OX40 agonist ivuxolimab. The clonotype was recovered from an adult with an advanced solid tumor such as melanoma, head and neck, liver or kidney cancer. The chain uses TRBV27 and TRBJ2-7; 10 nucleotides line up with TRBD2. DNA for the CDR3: TGTGCCAGCAGCTCCCTAGCGGGAGAAGACTACGAGCAGTACTTC. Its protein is CASSSLAGEDYEQYF.